Following are 28 T cell receptor beta chains from one sample sequenced in a study of CD8 T cells in Susac syndrome. Random hexamers were used to reverse transcribe roughly 0.5 to 1 ug of RNA. TCRdb recomputed calls from the immunoSEQ multiplex PCR reads with MiXCR, one row per CDR3 protein. This table holds 130,000 to 150,000 distinct CDR3 sequences, 94% found once. What was sequenced was CD8+ T cells from PBMCs. These receptors were obtained from a human donor in good health.

The DNA for the CDR3 is TGTGCAAGGACAGGGGACACCGGGGAGCTGTTTTTT. Encoded protein: CARTGDTGELFF. The rearrangement joins TRBV30 to TRBJ2-2; 9 nucleotides align to TRBD1. Germline loops: CDR1 GTSNPN, CDR2 SVGIG (reference sequence). The CDR3 loop spans 12 amino acids.

The chain carries TRBV27 and TRBJ1-5; D is unresolved. The CDR3 has 14 residues. V dropped 4 bases and J dropped 2 bases, with 9 bases sitting between them. Germline V gene sequence: CDR1 MNHEY, CDR2 SMNVEV (reference sequence). DNA of the CDR3: TGTGCCAGCAGTTACCTCAGCGGCAATCAGCCCCAGCATTTT. Amino acid sequence: CASSYLSGNQPQHF.

V usage is TRBV9 and J usage is TRBJ2-3; 14 bases match TRBD2. J lost 4 bases, V lost 3 bases, and 16 bases had no gene match. Looked up from germline, CDR1 is SGDLS and CDR2 is YYNGEE. The CDR3 length is 20 residues. The CDR3 coding sequence is TGTGCCAGCAGCGATCCGGGTCCGGGGACTAGCGGGAGCCGTGCAGATACGCAGTATTTT. It encodes CASSDPGPGTSGSRADTQYF.

The chain carries TRBV28 and TRBJ2-7; D gene uncertain. From germline, CDR1 is MDHEN and CDR2 SYDVKM. This CDR3 contains 14 residues. The V end lost 4 bases, the J end lost 5 bases, and 15 bases lay between the germline ends. This CDR3 is CASSSTLRHDEQYF. The CDR3 coding sequence is TGTGCCAGCAGTTCGACGCTCCGACACGACGAGCAGTACTTC.

J is TRBJ1-2 and V is TRBV4-3; 8 bases fit TRBD1. Unmatched junction bases numbered 5, after V lost 0 bases and J lost 5 bases. Germline V gene sequence: CDR1 LGHNA, CDR2 YSLEER. CDR3 length: 15 amino acids. CDR3 DNA: TGCGCCAGCAGCCAAGATGGGGACAGGAGGTATGGCTACACCTTC. Amino acid sequence: CASSQDGDRRYGYTF.

This rearrangement joins TRBV19 to TRBJ2-7; D gene uncertain. Germline V gene data show CDR1 as LNHDA and CDR2 as SQIVND (reference sequence). This CDR3 comprises 8 residues. V lost 10 bases and J lost 2, with 0 bases in between. The CDR3 coding sequence is TGTGCCACCTACGAGCAGTACTTC. Residues: CATYEQYF.

The chain combines TRBV2 with TRBJ2-3; D gene uncertain. Germline loops: CDR1 SNHLY, CDR2 FYNNEI. The CDR3 totals 12 residues. The V and J ends lost 2 bases and 6 bases respectively, with 6 bases between them. CDR3 in amino acids: CASSERVDTQYF. The CDR3, as DNA: TGTGCCAGCAGTGAAAGAGTCGATACGCAGTATTTT.

The chain recombines TRBV7-3 with TRBJ2-3, with a possible D match to TRBD2 (6 bases). Germline loops: CDR1 SGHTA, CDR2 FQGTGA. V lost 1 base to trimming and J lost 7 bases, with 12 bases between them. This CDR3 comprises 14 residues. The CDR3 sequence is CASSLMGAGNTQYF. CDR3 DNA: TGTGCCAGCAGCTTAATGGGCGCGGGGAATACGCAGTATTTT. Based on the CDR3 plus reference TRBV7-3 and TRBJ2-3, the full variable domain is GAGVSQTPSNKVTEKGKYVELRCDPISGHTALYWYRQSLGQGPEFLIYFQGTGAADDSGLPNDRFFAVRPEGSVSTLKIQRTERGDSAVYLCASSLMGAGNTQYFGPGTRLTVL.

V gene TRBV7-9 combines with J gene TRBJ2-2; possible D gene TRBD2, 6 bases. The CDR3 has 16 residues. Trimming stripped 3 bases from V and 4 bases from J, with 15 bases between. Germline lookup yields CDR1 SEHNR and CDR2 FQNEAQ (reference sequence). Written as DNA, the CDR3 is TGTGCCAGCAGCTTCACGGGAGCCACCATCACCGGGGAGCTGTTTTTT. It yields the protein CASSFTGATITGELFF.

The chain has TRBV28 and TRBJ2-1; D is ambiguous. Germline V lookup: CDR1 MDHEN, CDR2 SYDVKM. Trimming shortened V by 3 bases and J by 5 bases, and 5 bases separated the two germline ends. This CDR3 comprises 12 residues. The CDR3 here is CASSFLNNEQFF. The CDR3, as DNA: TGTGCCAGCAGTTTCTTGAACAATGAGCAGTTCTTC. Full variable domain (remainder filled in from reference TRBV28 and TRBJ2-1): DVKVTQSSRYLVKRTGEKVFLECVQDMDHENMFWYRQDPGLGLRLIYFSYDVKMKEKGDIPEGYSVSREKKERFSLILESASTNQTSMYLCASSFLNNEQFFGPGTRLTVL.

As for this clonotype: The junction differs from germline at one of its ends, possibly a read error. V and J are TRBV20-1 and TRBJ2-7, with D perhaps given as TRBD1 or TRBD2 (6 bases each). Germline V lookup: CDR1 DFQATT, CDR2 SNEGSKA (reference sequence). The CDR3 totals 13 residues. CDR3 in amino acids: CNARVRGHYEQYF. CDR3 DNA: TGCAATGCTAGAGTACGGGGGCACTACGAGCAGTACTTC.

The V call is TRBV27, the J call TRBJ2-7; D might be TRBD1 (6 bases). Trimming took 5 bases from V and 2 from J, leaving 10 bases between them. Germline V gene sequence: CDR1 MNHEY, CDR2 SMNVEV (reference sequence). The CDR3 is made up of 13 amino acids. The CDR3 sequence: CASSPRGPYEQYF. DNA for the CDR3: TGTGCCAGCAGTCCCAGGGGACCCTACGAGCAGTACTTC.

The chain couples TRBV7-8 to TRBJ2-3; D gene uncertain. CDR1 SGHVS and CDR2 FQNEAQ come from the germline V gene. Trimming removed 3 bases at V and 2 bases at J, with 9 bases between. This CDR3 has 14 residues. The CDR3 DNA reads as TGTGCCAGCAGCTTTCGTGGCATCACAGATACGCAGTATTTT. Translating it yields CASSFRGITDTQYF.

The chain employs TRBV29-1 and TRBJ2-7; 9 positions match TRBD2. The trim removed 7 bases at V and 2 bases at J, leaving 12 bases unmatched. This CDR3 is 15 amino acids long. The germline CDR1 and CDR2 sequences are SQVTM and ANQGSEA. In DNA form, the CDR3 reads TGCAGCGCCTCTATAGCGGGGGACGCTCCCTACGAGCAGTACTTC. This sequence encodes CSASIAGDAPYEQYF.

The chain couples TRBV6-5 to TRBJ1-1, with D unresolved. V dropped 1 base and J dropped 5 bases, with 11 bases sitting between them. The CDR3 is 14 residues long. CDR1 and CDR2 (germline): MNHEY, SVGAGI. CDR3 region: CASSYFGVGTEAFF. DNA for the CDR3: TGTGCCAGCAGTTACTTTGGGGTTGGAACTGAAGCTTTCTTT.

The rearrangement joins TRBV29-1 to TRBJ2-1, with 8 bases identical to TRBD2. The V and J ends lost 1 base and 8 bases, in that order; junction bases with no gene match: 7. CDR1 is SQVTM, CDR2 ANQGSEA, per germline. CDR3 length: 14 residues. The DNA for the CDR3 is TGCAGCGTTGAAGTTCAGCGGGAGTTCCATGAGCAGTTCTTC. Translation: CSVEVQREFHEQFF.

The rearrangement uses TRBV20-1 and TRBJ2-7, with 11 bases fitting TRBD1. Germline CDR1 DFQATT, CDR2 SNEGSKA (reference sequence). CDR3 length: 20 amino acids. V shed 3 bases and J 2 bases; nucleotides not matched to a gene: 21. The CDR3 is CSASLIVRDRGNFEPYEQYF. As DNA, the CDR3 is TGCAGTGCTAGTCTTATCGTCCGGGACAGGGGGAATTTTGAGCCCTACGAGCAGTACTTC.

CDR3 sequence: CASSIGAGGAYEQYF. The DNA for the CDR3 is TGTGCCAGTAGTATAGGTGCGGGAGGCGCCTACGAGCAGTACTTC. V gene TRBV19 combines with J gene TRBJ2-7; 8 positions match TRBD2. This CDR3 spans 15 amino acids. From germline, CDR1 is LNHDA and CDR2 SQIVND (reference sequence). The J segment lost 2 bases and the V segment lost 1 base, leaving 4 bases of the junction unmatched.

The chain employs TRBV6-2 or TRBV6-3 and TRBJ2-7, with D unresolved. Trimming cost V 6 bases and J 2 bases, with 11 bases left between them. This CDR3 comprises 13 residues. The V gene's germline CDR1 is MNHEY and CDR2 SVGEGT. The CDR3 spells CASSPGYPYEQYF. Here the CDR3 DNA reads TGTGCCAGCAGCCCCGGATACCCCTACGAGCAGTACTTC.

The chain recombines TRBV20-1 with TRBJ2-1, with 9 bases fitting TRBD2. V shed 6 bases, J shed 4 bases, and the junction held 7 bases outside the gene matches. From germline, CDR1 is DFQATT and CDR2 SNEGSKA (reference sequence). This CDR3 comprises 14 residues. In nucleotides, the CDR3 is TGCAGTGCCCAGCTAGCGGGATCTTACAATGAGCAGTTCTTC. It yields the protein CSAQLAGSYNEQFF.

This clonotype appeared a single time. The chain joins TRBV3-1 to TRBJ2-7, with TRBD1 matching 7 bases. The tail of the sequence fits TRBJ2-4 better, so the J call may be wrong. The CDR3 covers 12 residues. Germline V gene sequence: CDR1 LGHDT, CDR2 YNNKEL (reference sequence). The CDR3 DNA follows: TGTGCCAGCAGCGCTGACAGGGCCATTCAGTACTTC. It is translated as CASSADRAIQYF.

The rearrangement links TRBV20-1 to TRBJ2-1, with D perhaps matching TRBD2 (6 bases). Germline V gives CDR1 DFQATT, CDR2 SNEGSKA (reference sequence). The CDR3 has 16 amino acids. V gave up 1 base and J gave up 7 bases, with 20 bases separating them. The CDR3 reads CSARGPLAPITNEQFF. Here the CDR3 DNA reads TGCAGTGCTAGAGGGCCCCTAGCGCCGATTACTAATGAGCAGTTCTTC.

CDR3 sequence reads: CASSQYIRDNPSYEQYF. The CDR3 bases are TGCGCCAGCAGCCAATATATCAGGGACAATCCTTCCTACGAGCAGTACTTC. The chain couples TRBV4-3 to TRBJ2-7; D is perhaps TRBD1 (6 bases). This CDR3 spans 17 amino acids. Germline values: CDR1 LGHNA, CDR2 YSLEER. The V end was cut by 2 bases, the J end by 1 base, with 18 bases between.

In this sample, this clonotype turned up once. The chain is built from TRBV27 and TRBJ2-1; either TRBD1 or TRBD2 may fit D (5 bases each). CDR3 length: 12 amino acids. The V end was cut by 2 bases, the J end by 9 bases, with 8 bases between. Germline assignment: CDR1 MNHEY and CDR2 SMNVEV (reference sequence). The CDR3 loop reads CASSLVRGEQFF. The CDR3 DNA reads as TGTGCCAGCAGTTTAGTGAGGGGTGAGCAGTTCTTC.

The count of this clonotype is one. V and J are TRBV20-1 and TRBJ1-2; D is possibly TRBD1 (6 bases). Trimming stripped 1 base from V and 4 bases from J, with 10 bases between. CDR1 DFQATT and CDR2 SNEGSKA come from the germline V gene (reference sequence). This CDR3 comprises 13 residues. For the CDR3, the DNA is TGCAGTGCTAGAGGCCCACAGGGCTATGGCTACACCTTC. Encoded protein: CSARGPQGYGYTF.

This chain joins TRBV27 and TRBJ1-5, with unresolved D. V lost 5 bases, J lost 0 bases, and 8 bases lay in between. Germline CDR1 reads MNHEY; CDR2 reads SMNVEV (reference sequence). The CDR3 totals 14 residues. CDR3 bases: TGTGCCAGCAGTGAAGGAATTAGCAATCAGCCCCAGCATTTT. Translated: CASSEGISNQPQHF.

The CDR3 protein is CASSEGSPLHF. In DNA form, the CDR3 reads TGTGCCAGCAGTGAGGGTTCACCCCTCCACTTT. The chain links TRBV25-1 to TRBJ1-6; D ambiguous. V dropped 3 bases and J dropped 9 bases, with 3 bases sitting between them. The CDR3 spans 11 residues. Germline CDR1 MGHDK, CDR2 SYGVNS.

This chain connects TRBV30 to TRBJ2-4, with 12 bases matching TRBD2. CDR3 length: 16 amino acids. Per the germline V gene, CDR1 is GTSNPN and CDR2 is SVGIG (reference sequence). The trim removed 5 bases at V and 0 bases at J, leaving 5 bases unmatched. The CDR3 DNA follows: TGTGCCTGGGGGACTAGCGGGCCTCTAGCCAAAAACATTCAGTACTTC. Translation: CAWGTSGPLAKNIQYF.